These 25 T cell receptor beta chains were all obtained from the same sample, sequenced in a study of T-cell memory formation after mild COVID-19. Each CDR3 protein gets one entry after TCRdb re-called the 5' RACE reads with MiXCR. The table lists approximately 580,000 distinct CDR3 sequences, 20% of them singletons, with roughly an eighth in the top ten. What was sequenced was PBMCs or a T cell subset sorted from them (not recorded which). Every receptor here comes from an adult woman who had mild COVID-19 (a few samples of this study predate the infection). Cell type and time point are not known.

This clonotype came up a few times. This sequence joins TRBV29-1 and TRBJ2-1, with 15 nucleotides matching TRBD2. The CDR3 sequence is 12 residues long. After removal of 8 bases from V and 15 bases from J, the junction contained 8 bases not matched to a gene. Germline lookup yields CDR1 SQVTM and CDR2 ANQGSEA. For the CDR3, the DNA is TGCAGCACAGGACTAGCGGGAGGGGAGAGGTTCTTC. Residues: CSTGLAGGERFF.

The chain recombines TRBV20-1 with TRBJ1-1, with a weak D call TRBD1 (6 bases). Per germline, CDR1 DFQATT and CDR2 SNEGSKA (reference sequence). V was trimmed by 5 bases and J by 1 base, leaving 8 bases between them. The CDR3 length is 12 residues. The CDR3 bases are TGCAGTGCTCTAGGGGGGAACACTGAAGCTTTCTTT. Encoded protein: CSALGGNTEAFF.

This clonotype was counted at least ten times. CDR3 DNA sequence: TGTGCCAGCAGCTTATTAACGGCAACTAATGAAAAACTGTTTTTT. Its translation is CASSLLTATNEKLFF. The V and J genes are TRBV7-9 and TRBJ1-4; no firm D call. V gave up 2 bases and J gave up 0 bases, with 7 bases separating them. Germline V gene lookup returns CDR1 SEHNR and CDR2 FQNEAQ (reference sequence). This CDR3 spans 15 amino acids.

A single count supports this clonotype. The V call is TRBV5-5, the J call TRBJ2-1, with D perhaps TRBD1 (7 bases). Per the germline V gene, CDR1 is SGHKS and CDR2 is YYEKEE (reference sequence). This CDR3 spans 17 amino acids. The germline V and J ends were trimmed by 3 bases and 0 bases, with 16 bases remaining between them. The CDR3 DNA sequence: TGTGCCAGCAGCTCCCGGCACAGGGGACTCTCCTACAATGAGCAGTTCTTC. This encodes CASSSRHRGLSYNEQFF.

This clonotype was counted a few times. This chain uses TRBV5-1 with TRBJ2-4; D may be TRBD1 (6 bases). The V end lost 5 bases, the J end lost 9 bases, and 18 bases lay between the germline ends. The V gene's germline CDR1 is SGHRS and CDR2 YFSETQ. This CDR3 has 14 amino acids. In DNA, the CDR3 is TGCGCCAGCAGTACCCAGGGCAGGGGAAGCATTCAGTACTTC. Amino acids: CASSTQGRGSIQYF.

The chain is built from TRBV5-5 and TRBJ2-4; TRBD1 might be the D (5 bases). Germline assignment: CDR1 SGHKS and CDR2 YYEKEE (reference sequence). The CDR3 runs to 15 residues. Trimming stripped 4 bases from V and 7 bases from J, with 18 bases between. CDR3 nucleotides: TGTGCCAGCAGCCCGCGGTGGACATGGTCCAACATTCAGTACTTC. Translated: CASSPRWTWSNIQYF.

The CDR3 nucleotides read TGTGCCAGCAGGGGGGAAACCAATGAGCAGTTCTTC. The encoded protein is CASRGETNEQFF. The V gene is TRBV6-5, the J gene TRBJ2-1; the D gene could be TRBD1 or TRBD2 (5 bases each). Germline V gene sequence: CDR1 MNHEY, CDR2 SVGAGI. The CDR3 runs 12 residues. Trimming left V 6 bases short and J 6 bases short, with 9 bases between.

This chain connects TRBV30 to TRBJ1-1, with TRBD1 as a possible D gene (5 bases). From germline, CDR1 is GTSNPN and CDR2 SVGIG (reference sequence). The germline V and J ends were trimmed by 3 bases and 1 base, with 9 bases remaining between them. CDR3 size: 13 residues. In DNA, the CDR3 is TGTGCCTGGAGCAACGACAGGAACACTGAAGCTTTCTTT. It yields the protein CAWSNDRNTEAFF.

This chain uses TRBV25-1 with TRBJ2-1, with D unresolved. The CDR3 is made up of 14 amino acids. The V end was cut by 2 bases, the J end by 3 bases, with 8 bases between. Germline V CDR1 and CDR2: MGHDK, SYGVNS. The CDR3 sequence is CASSEPGNYNEQFF. Written as DNA, the CDR3 is TGTGCCAGCAGTGAACCTGGGAACTACAATGAGCAGTTCTTC.

The genes are TRBV27 and TRBJ1-4, with D possibly matching TRBD1 (5 bases). Per the germline V gene, CDR1 is MNHEY and CDR2 is SMNVEV (reference sequence). CDR3 size: 17 residues. With 5 bases removed from V and 8 bases from J, the gap between germline ends came to 24 bases. CDR3: CASSPREGLGVGEKLFF. Here the CDR3 DNA reads TGTGCCAGCAGTCCGAGGGAGGGGCTCGGAGTAGGAGAAAAACTGTTTTTT.

V is TRBV9 and J is TRBJ2-7; 12 positions agree with TRBD2. The V segment lost 4 bases and the J segment 4 bases; nucleotides outside the gene matches: 6. CDR1 and CDR2 (germline): SGDLS, YYNGEE. The CDR3 is made up of 15 amino acids. The CDR3 loop is CASSPRLAGEYEQYF. For the CDR3, the DNA is TGTGCCAGCAGCCCCAGACTAGCGGGAGAGTACGAGCAGTACTTC.

This rearrangement joins TRBV5-1 to TRBJ1-2; tentative D call: TRBD1 (6 bases). The CDR3 has 15 amino acids. From germline, CDR1 is SGHRS and CDR2 YFSETQ. Between the trimmed V and J ends, which lost 4 bases and 1 base, there was a span of 14 bases. In DNA, the CDR3 is TGCGCCAGCAGCCTAGAGGGACAACTTAACTATGGCTACACCTTC. Amino acid sequence: CASSLEGQLNYGYTF.

V gene TRBV4-2 combines with J gene TRBJ2-2; no reliable D call. The V end was cut by 3 bases, the J end by 2 bases, with 10 bases between. Germline loops: CDR1 LGHNA, CDR2 YNFKEQ. This CDR3 is built from 15 residues. In DNA, the CDR3 is TGTGCCAGCAGCCAGCTTCCAGTTAACACCGGGGAGCTGTTTTTT. This gives the protein CASSQLPVNTGELFF.

This clonotype turned up a few times. The chain has TRBV2 and TRBJ2-1, with 12 nucleotides matching TRBD2. V lost 10 bases and J lost 8; bases outside the gene matches: 9. Looked up from germline, CDR1 is SNHLY and CDR2 is FYNNEI. The CDR3 sequence is 14 residues long. In nucleotides, the CDR3 is TGTGCCACCGAGACTAGCGGGGGTACTCATGAGCAGTTCTTC. This codes for CATETSGGTHEQFF. The entire variable domain, with the rest obtained from reference TRBV2 and TRBJ2-1, is as follows: EPEVTQTPSHQVTQMGQEVILRCVPISNHLYFYWYRQILGQKVEFLVSFYNNEISEKSEIFDDQFSVERPDGSNFTLKIRSTKLEDSAMYFCATETSGGTHEQFFGPGTRLTVL.

This clonotype turned up a few times. The V call is TRBV24-1, the J call TRBJ2-7; 9 bases line up with TRBD1. The CDR3 contains 16 residues. In germline, CDR1 is KGHDR, CDR2 SFDVKD. Losses at the gene ends were 3 bases for V and 2 bases for J; bases not matched to a gene: 7. In DNA, the CDR3 is TGTGCCACCAGTGATCATACCGGGACAGGGCCCTACGAGCAGTACTTC. This gives the protein CATSDHTGTGPYEQYF.

This clonotype showed up just a few times. This chain joins TRBV5-1 and TRBJ2-3; 13 positions agree with TRBD2. This CDR3 is built from 16 residues. CDR1 is SGHRS and CDR2 is YFSETQ in the germline V gene. Trimming cost V 3 bases and J 6 bases; bases outside gene matches: 7. CDR3 amino acids: CASSSTSGGGWDTQYF. CDR3 nucleotide sequence: TGCGCCAGCAGCTCTACTAGCGGGGGGGGCTGGGATACGCAGTATTTT.

J is TRBJ2-2 and V is TRBV12-3 or TRBV12-4, with TRBD1 matching 9 bases. CDR3 length: 15 residues. V dropped 6 bases and J dropped 5; count of bases not matched to a gene: 7. The CDR3 DNA follows: TGTGCCAGCAGGGGGGGGACAGGGAGGACCGGGGAGCTGTTTTTT. It yields the protein CASRGGTGRTGELFF.

The rearrangement uses TRBV4-1 and TRBJ2-5; 7 bases fit TRBD2. This CDR3 spans 16 amino acids. Germline V gene data show CDR1 as MGHRA and CDR2 as YSYEKL. Trimming at V came to 4 bases and at J to 3 bases, leaving 11 bases not matched to a gene. As DNA, the CDR3 is TGCGCCAGCAGCCCCTCCCCGGGAGGAAAAAAAGAGACCCAGTACTTC. Translating it yields CASSPSPGGKKETQYF.

This chain's CDR3 is CSINWDDRHVYTF. CDR3 coding DNA: TGCAGCATTAACTGGGACGACAGGCACGTCTACACCTTC. The V gene is TRBV29-1, the J gene TRBJ1-2; TRBD1 might be the D (6 bases). The CDR3 is 13 residues long. Germline-derived CDR1 and CDR2 are SQVTM and ANQGSEA. V was trimmed by 8 bases and J by 10 bases, leaving 23 bases between them.

This clonotype was seen a handful of times. The rearrangement joins TRBV4-2 to TRBJ2-1; 10 positions agree with TRBD2. This CDR3 has 16 residues. The junction had 6 bases not matched to a gene; V was cut back by 4 bases and J by 3 bases. Germline loops: CDR1 LGHNA, CDR2 YNFKEQ. Here the CDR3 reads CASSPLTSGDYNEQFF. The CDR3 DNA reads as TGTGCCAGCAGCCCCTTAACTAGCGGGGACTACAATGAGCAGTTCTTC.

The sample holds a few counts of this clonotype. This chain uses TRBV7-2 with TRBJ2-2; D not certain. CDR3 size: 16 residues. The V gene's germline CDR1 is SGHTA and CDR2 FQGNSA. Trimming shortened V by 2 bases and J by 0 bases, and 10 bases separated the two germline ends. CDR3 DNA: TGTGCCAGCAGCTTATTAGCCAGGTCGAACACCGGGGAGCTGTTTTTT. It yields the protein CASSLLARSNTGELFF.

This chain links TRBV12-5 with TRBJ2-1, with 8 bases aligning to TRBD2. Trimming removed 0 bases from V and 0 bases from J; junction bases left unmatched: 4. Looked up from germline, CDR1 is LGHNT and CDR2 is FRNRAP. The CDR3 contains 17 residues. The CDR3 is CASGLVGGTSSYNEQFF. The CDR3, as DNA: TGTGCTAGTGGTTTGGTAGGGGGGACTAGCTCCTACAATGAGCAGTTCTTC.

This chain uses TRBV12-3 or TRBV12-4 with TRBJ1-2; D is unresolved. Trimming left V 1 base short and J 2 bases short, with 14 bases between. CDR3 length: 16 residues. DNA of the CDR3: TGTGCCAGCAGTTTAGGTTGGGGAGCCGTGAACTATGGCTACACCTTC. Its protein is CASSLGWGAVNYGYTF.

A few counts support this clonotype. The genes are TRBV7-6 and TRBJ2-5; TRBD2 agrees at 8 bases. Trimming took 1 base from V and 3 from J; bases not matched to a gene: 10. This CDR3 contains 17 residues. CDR1 and CDR2 from the germline V gene are SGHVS and FNYEAQ. CDR3 nucleotide sequence: TGTGCCAGCAGCTTAGGAGGCGCGGCGGGGGGCAAAGAGACCCAGTACTTC. Translating it yields CASSLGGAAGGKETQYF.

The chain joins TRBV24-1 to TRBJ2-2; 10 bases line up with TRBD1. This CDR3 has 14 amino acids. The germline gives CDR1 KGHDR, CDR2 SFDVKD. The trim removed 8 bases at V and 6 bases at J, leaving 5 bases unmatched. Here the CDR3 reads CATKQDRGAGELFF. CDR3 bases: TGTGCCACCAAACAGGACAGGGGGGCCGGGGAGCTGTTTTTT.